This T cell receptor beta chain was profiled in a study of shared clonotypes between healthy human individuals. The overall study: The plates for each donor numbered three CD4 naive, three CD4 memory, two CD8 naive and one CD8 memory.

The material for each subset, its genomic DNA, was split evenly across several immunoSEQ plates. Some clones are missing from TCRdb's copy, which holds only in-frame ones; the method was immunoSEQ multiplex PCR. This table has 1,500,000 or so clones, roughly 95% appearing once. Study outcomes and limitations: It was expected that sequencing depth would affect clonotype sharing among donors. Non-shared clonotypes had lower generation probabilities than clonotypes shared by all four sorted-subset donors.

The CDR3 length is 13 residues. Germline V gives CDR1 SGHTA, CDR2 FQGTGA. With 2 bases removed from V and 3 bases from J, the gap between germline ends came to 7 bases. Regarding this clone: The antigen is not known.

The gene calls are TRBV7-3 and TRBJ1-1; possible D gene TRBD1, 5 bases. Input material: naive CD4+ T cells sorted from blood. Described subset: CD45RA+ positively selected. The TCR was taken from a man aged 25-45 years in good health. CDR3 bases: TGTGCCAGCAGCTTAGGGGGGGACACTGAAGCTTTCTTT. This codes for CASSLGGDTEAFF.